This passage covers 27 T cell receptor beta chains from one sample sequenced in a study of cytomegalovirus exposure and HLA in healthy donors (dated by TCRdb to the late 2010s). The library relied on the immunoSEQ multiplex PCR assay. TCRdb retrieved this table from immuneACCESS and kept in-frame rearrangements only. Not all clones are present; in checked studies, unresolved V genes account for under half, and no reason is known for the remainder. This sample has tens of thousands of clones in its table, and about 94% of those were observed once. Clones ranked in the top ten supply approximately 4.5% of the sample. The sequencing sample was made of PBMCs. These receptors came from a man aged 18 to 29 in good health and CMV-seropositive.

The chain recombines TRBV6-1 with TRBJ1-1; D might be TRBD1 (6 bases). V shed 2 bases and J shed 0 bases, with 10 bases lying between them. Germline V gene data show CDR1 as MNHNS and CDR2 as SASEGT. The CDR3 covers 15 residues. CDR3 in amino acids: CASSETDRVNTEAFF. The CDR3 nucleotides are TGTGCCAGCAGTGAAACGGACAGAGTGAACACTGAAGCTTTCTTT.

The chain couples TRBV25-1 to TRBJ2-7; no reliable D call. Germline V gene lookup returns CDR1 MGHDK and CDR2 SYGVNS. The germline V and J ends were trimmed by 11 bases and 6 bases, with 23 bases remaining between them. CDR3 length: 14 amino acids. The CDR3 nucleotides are TGTGCCGCCCACCCCAGCGAGCCGCCTTCCGAGCAGTACTTC. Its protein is CAAHPSEPPSEQYF.

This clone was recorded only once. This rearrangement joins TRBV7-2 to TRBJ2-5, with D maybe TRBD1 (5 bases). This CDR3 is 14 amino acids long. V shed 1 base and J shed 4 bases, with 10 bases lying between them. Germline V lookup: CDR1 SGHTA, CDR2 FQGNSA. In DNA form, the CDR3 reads TGTGCCAGCAGCTTAGATGGGGCAGCAGAGACCCAGTACTTC. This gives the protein CASSLDGAAETQYF.

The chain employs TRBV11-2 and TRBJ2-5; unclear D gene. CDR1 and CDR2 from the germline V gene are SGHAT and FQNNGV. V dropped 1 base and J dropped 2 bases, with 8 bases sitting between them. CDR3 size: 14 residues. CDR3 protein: CASSLGHQQETQYF. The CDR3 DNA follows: TGTGCCAGCAGCTTAGGACACCAGCAAGAGACCCAGTACTTC.

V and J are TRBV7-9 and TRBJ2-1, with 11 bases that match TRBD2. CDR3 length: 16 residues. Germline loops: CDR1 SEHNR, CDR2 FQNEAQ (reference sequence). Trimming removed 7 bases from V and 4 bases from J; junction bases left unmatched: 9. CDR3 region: CASTAEASGGYNEQFF. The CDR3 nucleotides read TGTGCCAGCACCGCCGAGGCTAGCGGGGGGTACAATGAGCAGTTCTTC. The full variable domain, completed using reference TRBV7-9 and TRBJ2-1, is DTGVSQNPRHKITKRGQNVTFRCDPISEHNRLYWYRQTLGQGPEFLTYFQNEAQLEKSRLLSDRFSAERPKGSFSTLEIQRTEQGDSAMYLCASTAEASGGYNEQFFGPGTRLTVL.

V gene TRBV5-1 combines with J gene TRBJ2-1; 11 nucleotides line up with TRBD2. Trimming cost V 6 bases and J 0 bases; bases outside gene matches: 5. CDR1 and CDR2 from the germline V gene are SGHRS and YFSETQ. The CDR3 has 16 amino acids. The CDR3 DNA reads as TGCGCCAGCACACTAGCGGGAGCCAGCTCCTACAATGAGCAGTTCTTC. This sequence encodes CASTLAGASSYNEQFF.

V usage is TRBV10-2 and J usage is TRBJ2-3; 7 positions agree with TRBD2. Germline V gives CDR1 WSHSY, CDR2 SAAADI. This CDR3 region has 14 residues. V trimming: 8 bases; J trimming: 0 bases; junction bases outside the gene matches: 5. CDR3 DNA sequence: TGCGCCAGCGGGGGGGGGATAAGCACAGATACGCAGTATTTT. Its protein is CASGGGISTDTQYF.

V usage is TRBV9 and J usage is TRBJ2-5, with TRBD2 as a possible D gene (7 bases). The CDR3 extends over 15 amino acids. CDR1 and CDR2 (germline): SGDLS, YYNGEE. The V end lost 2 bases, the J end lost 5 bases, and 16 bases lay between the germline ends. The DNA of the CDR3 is TGTGCCAGCAGCGTGGGGAGGGGGGGAGTTGAGACCCAGTACTTC. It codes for CASSVGRGGVETQYF.

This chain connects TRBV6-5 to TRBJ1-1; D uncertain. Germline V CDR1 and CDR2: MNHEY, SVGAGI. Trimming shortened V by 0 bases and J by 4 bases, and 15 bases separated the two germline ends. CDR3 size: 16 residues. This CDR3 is CASSYSGSGISTEAFF. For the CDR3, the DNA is TGTGCCAGCAGTTACTCGGGCTCGGGGATCTCCACTGAAGCTTTCTTT.

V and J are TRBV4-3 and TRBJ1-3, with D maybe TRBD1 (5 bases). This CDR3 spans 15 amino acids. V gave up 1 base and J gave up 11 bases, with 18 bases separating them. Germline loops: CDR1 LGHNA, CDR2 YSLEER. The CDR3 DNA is TGCGCCAGCAGCCAAGTGGTCTCGGAGGGGTTCGCCATATATTTT. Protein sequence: CASSQVVSEGFAIYF.

The CDR3 reads CATDPNGDSPYGYTF. DNA for the CDR3: TGTGCCACCGATCCCAACGGGGACAGTCCCTATGGCTACACCTTC. The V and J genes are TRBV6-1 and TRBJ1-2; TRBD1 aligns across 7 bases. CDR3 size: 15 residues. V lost 10 bases and J lost 4; bases outside the gene matches: 15. In germline, CDR1 is MNHNS, CDR2 SASEGT.

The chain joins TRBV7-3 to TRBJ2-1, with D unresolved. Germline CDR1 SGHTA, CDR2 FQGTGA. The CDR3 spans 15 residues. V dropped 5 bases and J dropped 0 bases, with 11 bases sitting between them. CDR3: CASSPDMSSYNEQFF. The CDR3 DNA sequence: TGTGCCAGCAGCCCCGACATGAGCTCCTACAATGAGCAGTTCTTC.

The CDR3 loop is CASSISPTGGYGYTF. The CDR3 DNA sequence: TGTGCCAGTAGTATTTCCCCGACAGGGGGCTATGGCTACACCTTC. The chain uses TRBV19 and TRBJ1-2, with 9 bases that match TRBD1. The CDR3 sequence is 15 residues long. Per the germline V gene, CDR1 is LNHDA and CDR2 is SQIVND (reference sequence). The trim removed 3 bases at V and 4 bases at J, leaving 6 bases unmatched. The whole variable domain, filled in from reference TRBV19 and TRBJ1-2, reads DGGITQSPKYLFRKEGQNVTLSCEQNLNHDAMYWYRQDPGQGLRLIYYSQIVNDFQKGDIAEGYSVSREKKESFPLTVTSAQKNPTAFYLCASSISPTGGYGYTFGSGTRLTVV.

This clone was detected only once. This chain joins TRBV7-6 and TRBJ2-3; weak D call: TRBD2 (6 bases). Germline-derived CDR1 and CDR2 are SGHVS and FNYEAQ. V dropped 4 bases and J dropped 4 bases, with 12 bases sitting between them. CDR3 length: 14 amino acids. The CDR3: CASSSEGRSDTQYF. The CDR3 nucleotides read TGTGCCAGCAGCTCGGAGGGACGTTCAGATACGCAGTATTTT.

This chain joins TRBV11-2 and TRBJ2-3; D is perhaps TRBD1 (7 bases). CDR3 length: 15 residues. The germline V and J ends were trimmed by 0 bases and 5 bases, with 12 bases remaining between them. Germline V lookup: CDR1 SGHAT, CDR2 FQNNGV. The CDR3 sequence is CASSLDRGAVDTQYF. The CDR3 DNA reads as TGTGCCAGCAGCTTAGACAGGGGGGCAGTAGATACGCAGTATTTT.

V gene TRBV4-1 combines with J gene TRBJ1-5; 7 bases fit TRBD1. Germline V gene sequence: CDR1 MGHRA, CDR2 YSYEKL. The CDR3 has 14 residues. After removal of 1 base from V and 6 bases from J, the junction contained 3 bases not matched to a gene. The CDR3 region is CASSQGGQSQPQHF. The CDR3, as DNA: TGCGCCAGCAGCCAAGGGGGACAGAGTCAGCCCCAGCATTTT.

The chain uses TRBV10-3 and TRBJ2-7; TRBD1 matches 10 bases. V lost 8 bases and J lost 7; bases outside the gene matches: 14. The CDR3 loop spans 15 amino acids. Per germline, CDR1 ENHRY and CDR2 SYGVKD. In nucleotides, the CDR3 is TGTGCCATCGGAAGGGGGACAGGGGCTTCCTTGGAGCAGTACTTC. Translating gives CAIGRGTGASLEQYF.

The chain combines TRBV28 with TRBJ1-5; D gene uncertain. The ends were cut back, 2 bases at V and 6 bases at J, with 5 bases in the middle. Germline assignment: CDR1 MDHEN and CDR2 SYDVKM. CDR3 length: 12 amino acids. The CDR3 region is CASSLEVQPQHF. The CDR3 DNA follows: TGTGCCAGCAGTTTAGAGGTTCAGCCCCAGCATTTT. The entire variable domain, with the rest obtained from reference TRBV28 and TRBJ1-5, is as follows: DVKVTQSSRYLVKRTGEKVFLECVQDMDHENMFWYRQDPGLGLRLIYFSYDVKMKEKGDIPEGYSVSREKKERFSLILESASTNQTSMYLCASSLEVQPQHFGDGTRLSIL.

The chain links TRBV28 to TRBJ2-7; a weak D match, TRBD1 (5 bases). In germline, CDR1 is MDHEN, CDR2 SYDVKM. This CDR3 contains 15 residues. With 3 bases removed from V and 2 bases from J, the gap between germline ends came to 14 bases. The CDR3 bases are TGTGCCAGCAGTTTCGGTGACAGCCGAGCCTACGAGCAGTACTTC. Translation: CASSFGDSRAYEQYF.

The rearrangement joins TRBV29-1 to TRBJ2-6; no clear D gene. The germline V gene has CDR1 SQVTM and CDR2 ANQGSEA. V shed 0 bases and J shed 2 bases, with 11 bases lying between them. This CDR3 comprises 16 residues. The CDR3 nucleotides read TGCAGCGTTGAAGATCATGCAGGCACTGGGGCCAACGTCCTGACTTTC. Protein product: CSVEDHAGTGANVLTF.

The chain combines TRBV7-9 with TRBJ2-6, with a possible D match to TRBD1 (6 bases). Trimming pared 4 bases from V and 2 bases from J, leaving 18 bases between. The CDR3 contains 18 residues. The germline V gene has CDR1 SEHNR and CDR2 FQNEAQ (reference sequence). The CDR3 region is CASSSSGTLRTGANVLTF. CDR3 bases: TGTGCCAGCAGCTCATCCGGGACATTGCGCACTGGGGCCAACGTCCTGACTTTC.

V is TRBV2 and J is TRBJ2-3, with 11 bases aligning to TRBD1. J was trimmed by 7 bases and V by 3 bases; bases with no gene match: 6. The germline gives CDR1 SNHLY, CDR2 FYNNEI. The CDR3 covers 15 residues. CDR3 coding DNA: TGTGCCAGCAGTGACCGGGACAGGGGGGGGAATACGCAGTATTTT. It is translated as CASSDRDRGGNTQYF.

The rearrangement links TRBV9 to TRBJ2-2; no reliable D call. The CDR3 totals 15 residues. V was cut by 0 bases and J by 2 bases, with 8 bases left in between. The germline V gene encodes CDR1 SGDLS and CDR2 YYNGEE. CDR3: CASSVGGSNTGELFF. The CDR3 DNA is TGTGCCAGCAGCGTAGGAGGCAGCAACACCGGGGAGCTGTTTTTT.

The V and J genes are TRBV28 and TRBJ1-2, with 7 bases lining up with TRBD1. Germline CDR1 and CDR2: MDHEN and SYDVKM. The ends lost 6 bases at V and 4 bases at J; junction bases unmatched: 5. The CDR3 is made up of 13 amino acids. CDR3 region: CASRKGTVYGYTF. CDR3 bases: TGTGCCAGCAGAAAAGGGACAGTCTATGGCTACACCTTC.

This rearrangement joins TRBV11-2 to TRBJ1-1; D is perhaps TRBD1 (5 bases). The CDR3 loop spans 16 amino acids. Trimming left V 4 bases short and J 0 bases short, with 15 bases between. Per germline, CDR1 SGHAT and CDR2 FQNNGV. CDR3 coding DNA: TGTGCCAGCAGCTCCCCGCGCGGGACGCTGAACACTGAAGCTTTCTTT. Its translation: CASSSPRGTLNTEAFF.

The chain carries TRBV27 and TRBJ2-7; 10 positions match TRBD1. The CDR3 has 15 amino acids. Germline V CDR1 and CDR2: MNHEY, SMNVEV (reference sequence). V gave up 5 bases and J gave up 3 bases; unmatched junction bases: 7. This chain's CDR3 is CASSPGTGDHYEQYF. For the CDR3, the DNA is TGTGCCAGCAGTCCCGGGACAGGGGATCACTACGAGCAGTACTTC.

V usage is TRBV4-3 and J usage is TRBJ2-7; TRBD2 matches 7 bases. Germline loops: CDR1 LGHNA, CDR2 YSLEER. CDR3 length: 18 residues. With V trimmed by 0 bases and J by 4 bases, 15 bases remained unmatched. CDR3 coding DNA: TGCGCCAGCAGCCAAGATCGGAAGGGGCTCGCGGGAGAATACGAGCAGTACTTC. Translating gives CASSQDRKGLAGEYEQYF.